This T cell receptor beta chain was captured in a study of shared clonotypes between healthy human individuals (dated by TCRdb to between 2020 and 2021). Regarding the complete study: The cohort comprised a couple of women and a few men aged 18 to 49 years. Per donor, three plates each were used for CD4 naive and CD4 memory, two for CD8 naive, and one for CD8 memory. To estimate repertoire size and how much clonotype sharing occurs between individuals, the study deeply sequenced the blood TCR repertoires of several healthy adults. To increase sequencing depth and limit assay-specific biases, TCR repertoire library preparation and sequencing were carried out by different laboratories using diverse techniques. Each donor's leukapheresis produced roughly between roughly 0.85 and 10 billion PBMCs.

As for this clone: Its antigen target is currently unknown. The record has no base qualities; no much larger clone is one base away.

The donors were healthy, HIV-negative adults who had no recently reported acute infections or vaccinations. Every donor was a Caucasian adult living in Nashville, Tennessee, USA. CD4+ T cells were enriched by magnetic negative selection, after which naive cells were positively selected on CD45RA and the negative fraction was taken as the memory subset. After blood collection by leukapheresis, PBMCs were isolated using Ficoll-Histopaque density gradient centrifugation and then cryopreserved in the vapor phase of liquid nitrogen. Analytical flow cytometry was used to check the purity and quantity of each magnetically sorted T cell population. Each sorted fraction had its genomic DNA isolated and then quantified by UV absorbance on a Nanodrop 2000c. TCR CDR3 regions were amplified from genomic DNA by multiplex PCR using the deep immunoSEQ assay. Extracted genomic DNA from each cell subset was distributed evenly across all wells of several immunoSEQ 96-well plates, and each plate was treated as a replicate. Each replicate PCR for sorted subsets received around 200 ng genomic DNA, equal to tens of thousands of T cell genomes. Purified libraries were quantified with a Qubit 3.0 fluorometer, sized on a Bioanalyzer 2100, and re-quantified with the KAPA Library Quantification kit. Each immunoSEQ 96-well plate was sequenced on its own single-read 150-cycle Illumina NextSeq 550 flow cell. On the study's bioinformatics: Because the immunoSEQ output included only junctional sequences and no quality scores, the filtering could not be the same as the filtering used for full-length reads. To assign V/J genes and CDR3, sequences were annotated against IMGT germline references using PyIR, a Python wrapper for IgBLAST v1.9. Reads with weak V/J assignments (E-value above 1e-6), missing CDR3, stop codons, out-of-frame junctions, or ambiguous translated residues were removed. A V3J clonotype was defined by an identical inferred V gene, J gene, and CDR3 amino acid sequence. To compute the percentage overlap between repertoires, the number of shared unique clonotypes was divided by the size of the smaller repertoire. Richness of each repertoire was evaluated using RTK rarefaction, the Chao1 estimator, and Recon v2.1 estimates of unobserved clonotypes. OLGA was used to compute generation probabilities for all TCRbeta clonotypes that the gDNA method yielded from a handful of donors. In TCRdb, the immuneACCESS table is reduced to in-frame sequences with V and J assigned. These tables do not hold every clone; where another copy was compared, an unresolved V gene accounts for under half, and the others remain unexplained. From that table come the V and J calls and clone size; the DNA was used to work out D and trimming. The sample table records roughly 2 million clones; 85% to 95% of these occur just once. The ten largest clonotypes hold 0.1% to 0.15% of the sample.

CDR1 and CDR2 (WNHNN, SYGVQD) derive from the germline V gene (reference sequence). V ends up 4 bases short and J 7 bases short, with an unmatched junction base count of 9. Inclusive of the bounding cysteine and phenylalanine, the CDR3 is 15 residues long. The retained sequence is limited to the CDR3, 45 bases, with the frame set at the first base. Overall study results and their limits: Rarefaction of sorted-subset datasets indicated incomplete sequencing despite the large sequencing depth. Pairwise subsampling indicated that sequencing depth was expected to affect the degree of clonotype sharing among donors. Compared with non-shared clonotypes, clonotypes shared by all four sorted-subset donors had higher generation probabilities. Because the study included a small number of donors, the genetic and exposure-history diversity represented was limited. Sampling was restricted to blood, and TCR repertoires in tissues likely differ from the TCR repertoires found in blood. Estimated clonotype richness was generally larger for naive than for memory subsets. About 4.5% of naive CD4, around 3.6% of naive CD8, about 2.4% of memory CD4, and 0.4% of memory CD8 clonotypes were shared across a few donors.

The sequenced sample was naive CD4+ T cells sorted from blood. The sample's cell subset or site label, decoded: CD45RA+ positively selected. Rearrangement joined TRBV10-1 to TRBJ2-3; 9 bases in between match TRBD2. The sequence derives from a man aged 18 to 30 in good health. The CDR3 protein: CASSGGSGSGNTQYF. The DNA sequence is TGCGCCAGCAGTGGTGGTAGCGGGAGTGGAAATACGCAGTATTTT.